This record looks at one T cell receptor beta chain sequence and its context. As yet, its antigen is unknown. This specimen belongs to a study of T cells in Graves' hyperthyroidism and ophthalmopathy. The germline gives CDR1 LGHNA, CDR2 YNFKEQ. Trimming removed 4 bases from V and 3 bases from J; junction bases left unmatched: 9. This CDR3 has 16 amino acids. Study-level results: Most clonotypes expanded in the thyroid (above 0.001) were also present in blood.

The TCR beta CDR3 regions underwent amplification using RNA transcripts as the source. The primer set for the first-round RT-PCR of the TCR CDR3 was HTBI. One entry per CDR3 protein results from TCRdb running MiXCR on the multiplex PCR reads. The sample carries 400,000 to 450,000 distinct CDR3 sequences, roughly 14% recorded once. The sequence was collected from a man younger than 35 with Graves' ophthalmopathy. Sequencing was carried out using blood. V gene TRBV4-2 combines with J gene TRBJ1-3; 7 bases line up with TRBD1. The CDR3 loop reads CASSPRQGDNGNTIYF. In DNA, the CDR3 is TGTGCCAGCAGCCCCAGACAGGGAGACAATGGAAACACCATATATTTT.